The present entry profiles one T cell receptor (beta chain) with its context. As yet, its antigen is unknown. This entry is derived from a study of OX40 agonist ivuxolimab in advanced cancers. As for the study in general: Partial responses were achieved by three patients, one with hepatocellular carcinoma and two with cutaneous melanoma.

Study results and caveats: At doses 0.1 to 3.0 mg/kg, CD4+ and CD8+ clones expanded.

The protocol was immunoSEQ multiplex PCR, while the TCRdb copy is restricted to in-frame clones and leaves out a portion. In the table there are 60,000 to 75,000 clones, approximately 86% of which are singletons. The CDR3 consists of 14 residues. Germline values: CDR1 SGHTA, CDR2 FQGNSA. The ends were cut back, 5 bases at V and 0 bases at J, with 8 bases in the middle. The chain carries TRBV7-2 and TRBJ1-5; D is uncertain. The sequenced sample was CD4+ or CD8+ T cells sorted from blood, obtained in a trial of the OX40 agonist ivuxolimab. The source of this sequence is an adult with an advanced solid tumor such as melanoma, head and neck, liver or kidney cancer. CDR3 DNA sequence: TGTGCCAGCAGCCTGCAGTATAGCAATCAGCCCCAGCATTTT. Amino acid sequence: CASSLQYSNQPQHF.